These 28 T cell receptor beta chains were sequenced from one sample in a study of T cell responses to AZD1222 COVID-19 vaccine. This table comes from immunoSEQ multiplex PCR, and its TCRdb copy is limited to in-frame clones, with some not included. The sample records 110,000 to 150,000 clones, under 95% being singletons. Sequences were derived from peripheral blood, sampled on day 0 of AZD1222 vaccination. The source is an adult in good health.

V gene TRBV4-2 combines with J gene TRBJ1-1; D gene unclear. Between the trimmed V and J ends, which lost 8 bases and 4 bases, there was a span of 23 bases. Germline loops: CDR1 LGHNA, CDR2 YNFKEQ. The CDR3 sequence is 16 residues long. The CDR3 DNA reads TGTGCCAGCCGACCAACGAGACCCCCCCCGAGCACTGAAGCTTTCTTT. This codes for CASRPTRPPPSTEAFF.

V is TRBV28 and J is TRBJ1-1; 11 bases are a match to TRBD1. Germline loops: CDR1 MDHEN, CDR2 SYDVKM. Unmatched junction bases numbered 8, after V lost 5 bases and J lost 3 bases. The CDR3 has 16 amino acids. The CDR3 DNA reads TGTGCCAGCAGTCCCCTGGGACAGGGGGTTTACACTGAAGCTTTCTTT. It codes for CASSPLGQGVYTEAFF.

The DNA for the CDR3 is TGTGCCAGCAGTTACCGCGGACTAGCGGGCGAGCAGTACTTC. It yields the protein CASSYRGLAGEQYF. This chain connects TRBV6-7 to TRBJ2-7, with 11 bases aligning to TRBD2. TRBV6-7 is classed as an ORF, of uncertain function. This CDR3 is built from 14 residues. With V trimmed by 2 bases and J by 6 bases, 3 bases remained unmatched.

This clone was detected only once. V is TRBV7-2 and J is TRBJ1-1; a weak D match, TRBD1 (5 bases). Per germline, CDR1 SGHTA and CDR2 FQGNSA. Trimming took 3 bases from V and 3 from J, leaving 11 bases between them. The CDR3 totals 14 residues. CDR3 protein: CASSLIGVYTEAFF. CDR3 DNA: TGTGCCAGCAGCTTGATAGGGGTTTACACTGAAGCTTTCTTT.

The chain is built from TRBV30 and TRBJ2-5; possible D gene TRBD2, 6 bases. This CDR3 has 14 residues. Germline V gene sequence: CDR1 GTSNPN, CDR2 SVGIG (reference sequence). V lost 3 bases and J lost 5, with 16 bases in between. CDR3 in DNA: TGTGCCTGGAGGACTCAGGGAGGAAGGGAGACCCAGTACTTC. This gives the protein CAWRTQGGRETQYF. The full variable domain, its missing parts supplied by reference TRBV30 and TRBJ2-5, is SQTIHQWPATLVQPVGSPLSLECTVEGTSNPNLYWYRQAAGRGLQLLFYSVGIGQISSEVPQNLSASRPQDRQFILSSKKLLLSDSGFYLCAWRTQGGRETQYFGPGTRLLVL.

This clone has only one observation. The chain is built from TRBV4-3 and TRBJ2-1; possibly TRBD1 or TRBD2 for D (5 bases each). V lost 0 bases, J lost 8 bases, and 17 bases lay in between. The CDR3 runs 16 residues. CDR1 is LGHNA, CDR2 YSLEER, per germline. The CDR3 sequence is CASSQEGTDRGDEQFF. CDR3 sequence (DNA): TGCGCCAGCAGCCAAGAGGGGACGGACCGAGGGGATGAGCAGTTCTTC.

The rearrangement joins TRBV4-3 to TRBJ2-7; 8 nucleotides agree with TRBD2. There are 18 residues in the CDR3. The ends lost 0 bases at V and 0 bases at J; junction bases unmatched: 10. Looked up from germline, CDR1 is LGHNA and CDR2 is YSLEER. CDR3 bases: TGCGCCAGCAGCCAAGACGTGCCGGGACTAGATATCTCCTACGAGCAGTACTTC. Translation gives CASSQDVPGLDISYEQYF.

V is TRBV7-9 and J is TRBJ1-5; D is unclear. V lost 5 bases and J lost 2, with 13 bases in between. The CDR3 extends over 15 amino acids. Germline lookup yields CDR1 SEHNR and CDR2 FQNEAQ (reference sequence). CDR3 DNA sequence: TGTGCCAGCAGCCCCGGCGCCCAGGGCAATCAGCCCCAGCATTTT. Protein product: CASSPGAQGNQPQHF.

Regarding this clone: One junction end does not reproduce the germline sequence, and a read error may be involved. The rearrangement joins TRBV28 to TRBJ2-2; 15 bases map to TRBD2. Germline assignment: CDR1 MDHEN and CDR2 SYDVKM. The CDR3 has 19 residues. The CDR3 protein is CASSFKTGTSGRPTGELLF. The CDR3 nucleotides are TGTGCCAGCAGTTTCAAGACCGGGACTAGCGGGAGGCCAACCGGGGAGCTGCTTTTT.

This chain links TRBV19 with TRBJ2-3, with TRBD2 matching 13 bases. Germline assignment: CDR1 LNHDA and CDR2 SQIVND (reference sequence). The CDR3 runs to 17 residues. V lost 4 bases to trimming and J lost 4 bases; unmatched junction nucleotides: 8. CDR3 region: CASSTRTSGSRPDTQYF. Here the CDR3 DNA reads TGTGCCAGTAGTACCAGGACTAGCGGGAGCCGGCCAGATACGCAGTATTTT.

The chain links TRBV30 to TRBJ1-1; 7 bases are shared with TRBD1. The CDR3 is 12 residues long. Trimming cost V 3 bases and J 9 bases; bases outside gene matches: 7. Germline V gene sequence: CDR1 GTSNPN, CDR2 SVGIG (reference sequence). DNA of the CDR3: TGTGCCTGGAGGGACGGGACAGCGAAAGCTTTCTTT. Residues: CAWRDGTAKAFF.

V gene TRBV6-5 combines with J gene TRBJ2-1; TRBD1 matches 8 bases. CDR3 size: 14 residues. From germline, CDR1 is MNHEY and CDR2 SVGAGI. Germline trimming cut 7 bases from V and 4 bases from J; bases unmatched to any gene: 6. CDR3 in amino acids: CASISQGAYNEQFF. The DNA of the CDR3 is TGTGCCAGCATAAGCCAGGGGGCTTACAATGAGCAGTTCTTC.

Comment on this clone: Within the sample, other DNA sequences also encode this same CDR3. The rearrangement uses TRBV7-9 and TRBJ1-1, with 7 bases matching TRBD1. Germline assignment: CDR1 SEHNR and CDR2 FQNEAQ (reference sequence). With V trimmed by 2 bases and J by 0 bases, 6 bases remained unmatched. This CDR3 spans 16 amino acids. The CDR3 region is CASSLLQGNLNTEAFF. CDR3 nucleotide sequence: TGTGCCAGCAGCTTATTACAGGGGAATTTGAACACTGAAGCTTTCTTT.

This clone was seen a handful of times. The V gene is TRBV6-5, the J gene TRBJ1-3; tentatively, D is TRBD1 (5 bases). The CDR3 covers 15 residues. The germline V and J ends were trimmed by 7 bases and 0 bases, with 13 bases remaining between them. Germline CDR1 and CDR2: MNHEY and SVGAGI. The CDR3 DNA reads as TGTGCCAGCAAAATGGGGCTACGCTCTGGAAACACCATATATTTT. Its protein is CASKMGLRSGNTIYF.

The DNA of the CDR3 is TGTGCCAGCGGACTAGCGGGGTCTCAGAGGCCCGAGCAGTACTTC. Its protein is CASGLAGSQRPEQYF. This sequence joins TRBV19 and TRBJ2-7; TRBD2 matches at 12 bases. The V gene end was trimmed by 9 bases and the J gene end by 6 bases; junction bases not matched to a gene: 12. This CDR3 has 15 amino acids. Per germline, CDR1 LNHDA and CDR2 SQIVND (reference sequence).

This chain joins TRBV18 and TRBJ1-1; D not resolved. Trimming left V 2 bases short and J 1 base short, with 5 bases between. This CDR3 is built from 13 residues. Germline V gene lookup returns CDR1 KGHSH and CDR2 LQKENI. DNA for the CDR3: TGTGCCAGCTCACCAAAGGGGAACACTGAAGCTTTCTTT. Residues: CASSPKGNTEAFF.

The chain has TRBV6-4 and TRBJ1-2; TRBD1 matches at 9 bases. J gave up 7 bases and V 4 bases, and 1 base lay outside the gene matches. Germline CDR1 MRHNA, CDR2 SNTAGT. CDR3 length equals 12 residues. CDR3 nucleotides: TGTGCCAGCAGTGGGGACAGGGTTGGCTACACCTTC. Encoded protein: CASSGDRVGYTF.

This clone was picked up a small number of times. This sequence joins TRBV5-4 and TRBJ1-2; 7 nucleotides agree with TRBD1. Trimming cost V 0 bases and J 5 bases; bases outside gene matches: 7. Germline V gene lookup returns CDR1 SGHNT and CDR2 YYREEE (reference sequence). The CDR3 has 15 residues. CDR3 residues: CASSLETGISYGYTF. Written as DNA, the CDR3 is TGTGCCAGCAGCTTGGAGACAGGGATTAGTTATGGCTACACCTTC.

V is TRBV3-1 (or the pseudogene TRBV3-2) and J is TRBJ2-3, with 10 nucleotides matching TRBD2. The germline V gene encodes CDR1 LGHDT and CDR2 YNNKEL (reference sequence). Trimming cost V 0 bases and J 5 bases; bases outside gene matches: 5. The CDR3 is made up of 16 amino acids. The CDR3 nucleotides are TGTGCCAGCAGCCAAGATCTACTAGCGGGACAAGATACGCAGTATTTT. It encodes CASSQDLLAGQDTQYF.

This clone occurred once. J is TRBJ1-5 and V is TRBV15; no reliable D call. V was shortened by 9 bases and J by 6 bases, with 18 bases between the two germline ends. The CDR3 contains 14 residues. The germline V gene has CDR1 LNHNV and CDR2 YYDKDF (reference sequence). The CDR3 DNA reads TGTGCCACTTCAACTGGTGGAGACGCTCAGCCCCAGCATTTT. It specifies CATSTGGDAQPQHF.

The CDR3 protein is CASSVTSNNEQFF. The CDR3 coding sequence is TGTGCCAGTAGTGTCACTAGCAACAATGAGCAGTTCTTC. This sequence joins TRBV19 and TRBJ2-1; tentatively, D is TRBD2 (6 bases). V lost 5 bases to trimming and J lost 5 bases, with 10 bases between them. In germline, CDR1 is LNHDA, CDR2 SQIVND (reference sequence). The CDR3 has 13 amino acids.

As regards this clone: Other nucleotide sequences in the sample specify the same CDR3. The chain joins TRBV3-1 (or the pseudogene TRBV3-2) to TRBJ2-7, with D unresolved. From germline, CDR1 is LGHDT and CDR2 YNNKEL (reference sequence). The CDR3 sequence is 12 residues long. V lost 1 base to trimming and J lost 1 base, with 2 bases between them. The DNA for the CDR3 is TGTGCCAGCAGCCAAGTTTCCTACGAGCAGTACTTC. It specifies CASSQVSYEQYF.

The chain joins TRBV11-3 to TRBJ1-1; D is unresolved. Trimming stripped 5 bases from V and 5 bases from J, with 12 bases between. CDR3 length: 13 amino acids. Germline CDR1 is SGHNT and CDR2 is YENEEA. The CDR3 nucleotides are TGTGCCAGCAGCAGAAGTGGCCGAACTGAAGCTTTCTTT. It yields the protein CASSRSGRTEAFF.

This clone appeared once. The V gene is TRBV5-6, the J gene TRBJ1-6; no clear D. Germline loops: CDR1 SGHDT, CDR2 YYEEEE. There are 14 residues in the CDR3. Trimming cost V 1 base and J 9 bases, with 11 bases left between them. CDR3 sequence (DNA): TGTGCCAGCAGCTTGCGGTCTGTTGCTTCACCCCTCCACTTT. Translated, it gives CASSLRSVASPLHF.

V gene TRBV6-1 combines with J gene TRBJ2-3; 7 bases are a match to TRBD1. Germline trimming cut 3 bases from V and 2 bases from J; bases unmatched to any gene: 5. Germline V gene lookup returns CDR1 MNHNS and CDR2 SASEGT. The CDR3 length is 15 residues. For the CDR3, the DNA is TGTGCCAGCAGTGACCGGGACAGCTTCACAGATACGCAGTATTTT. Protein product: CASSDRDSFTDTQYF.

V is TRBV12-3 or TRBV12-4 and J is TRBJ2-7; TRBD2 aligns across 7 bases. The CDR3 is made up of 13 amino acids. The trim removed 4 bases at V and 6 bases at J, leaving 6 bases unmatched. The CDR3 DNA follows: TGTGCCAGCAGTTGGGAGGGGCCCCGCGAGCAGTACTTC. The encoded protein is CASSWEGPREQYF.

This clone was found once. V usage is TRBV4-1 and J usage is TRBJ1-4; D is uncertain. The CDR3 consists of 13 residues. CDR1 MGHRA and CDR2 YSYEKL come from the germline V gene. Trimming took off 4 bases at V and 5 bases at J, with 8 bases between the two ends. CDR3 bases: TGCGCCAGCAGCCTTGCGCAAAATGAAAAACTGTTTTTT. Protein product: CASSLAQNEKLFF.

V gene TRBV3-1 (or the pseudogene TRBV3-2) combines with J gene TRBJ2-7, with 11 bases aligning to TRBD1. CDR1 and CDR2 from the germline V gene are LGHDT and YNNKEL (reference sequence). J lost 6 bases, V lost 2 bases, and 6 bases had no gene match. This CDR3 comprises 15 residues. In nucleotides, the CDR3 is TGTGCCAGCAGCCAACCCGTCGGGACAGGGGGCGAGCAGTACTTC. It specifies CASSQPVGTGGEQYF.